These T cell receptor beta chains were read from a single sample in a study of naive and memory T cell subsets. TCRdb reprocessed the UMI-ligation and nested PCR reads with MiXCR, giving one entry per CDR3 protein. The sample carries around 160,000 distinct CDR3 sequences, over 15% recorded once. The sequenced material came from naive CD4+ T cells from blood. All receptors come from a human donor in good health. CDR3s include the opening cysteine and the closing phenylalanine or tryptophan. The D gene is left open where the match is weak. A clone size is listed for some rows: how often the clone was seen (once, few, many), or a class if it is expanded.

-	-	TRBV20-1	TRBJ1-4	CSARERGGREGKLFF	TGCAGTGCTAGAGAGCGTGGAGGGAGGGAGGGAAAACTGTTTTTT
-	few	TRBV7-3	TRBJ2-3	CASSLRASTDTQYF	TGTGCCAGCAGCTTACGAGCAAGCACAGATACGCAGTATTTT
TRBD2	-	TRBV24-1	TRBJ2-3	CATSDRTSGRAGDTQYF	TGTGCCACCAGTGATCGGACTAGCGGGAGGGCCGGAGATACGCAGTATTTT
-	-	TRBV7-9	TRBJ2-5	CASSLVAATQYF	TGTGCCAGCAGCTTAGTGGCCGCCACCCAGTACTTC
TRBD2	-	TRBV12-3/TRBV12-4	TRBJ2-7	CASSTLGTSGSYEQYF	TGTGCCAGCAGTACCCTCGGGACTAGCGGGAGCTACGAGCAGTACTTC
-	few	TRBV5-1	TRBJ2-3	CASSLYGDTDTQYF	TGCGCCAGCAGCTTGTATGGTGACACAGATACGCAGTATTTT
-	many	TRBV20-1	TRBJ2-3	CSASHGHTDTQYF	TGCAGTGCTAGCCATGGACACACAGATACGCAGTATTTT
-	-	TRBV27	TRBJ1-4	CASSLEGRIHEKLFF	TGTGCCAGCAGTTTAGAGGGTCGGATCCACGAAAAACTGTTTTTT
-	-	TRBV20-1	TRBJ1-5	CSASSGAGNQPQHF	TGCAGTGCTAGTTCGGGGGCCGGCAATCAGCCCCAGCATTTT
-	few	TRBV28	TRBJ1-2	CASSFPWGGEGYTF	TGTGCCAGCAGTTTTCCCTGGGGGGGAGAAGGCTACACCTTC
-	-	TRBV6-2/TRBV6-3	TRBJ1-1	CASSYARGGEAFF	TGTGCCAGCAGTTACGCTCGGGGAGGTGAAGCTTTCTTT
TRBD2	few	TRBV4-2	TRBJ2-3	CASSQVVAGGPGDTQYF	TGTGCCAGCAGCCAAGTGGTAGCGGGAGGGCCCGGAGATACGCAGTATTTT
-	-	TRBV6-2/TRBV6-3	TRBJ2-7	CASSSISLGPYEQYF	TGTGCCAGCAGTTCCATATCTTTGGGTCCCTACGAGCAGTACTTC
-	-	TRBV25-1	TRBJ2-6	CASSDTAAGANVLTF	TGTGCCAGCAGTGATACCGCGGCCGGGGCCAACGTCCTGACTTTC
TRBD2	-	TRBV7-7	TRBJ2-3	CASSLRGLAGDTQYF	TGTGCCAGCAGCCTCCGGGGACTAGCGGGAGATACGCAGTATTTT
TRBD1	few	TRBV29-1	TRBJ2-1	CSVEGTGSSYNEQFF	TGCAGCGTTGAAGGGACAGGGTCTTCCTACAATGAGCAGTTCTTC
-	-	TRBV27	TRBJ2-3	CASSLSADTDTQYF	TGTGCCAGCAGTTTATCGGCAGATACAGATACGCAGTATTTT
-	-	TRBV4-2	TRBJ1-1	CASSQDWADPEAFF	TGTGCCAGCAGCCAAGACTGGGCAGACCCTGAAGCTTTCTTT